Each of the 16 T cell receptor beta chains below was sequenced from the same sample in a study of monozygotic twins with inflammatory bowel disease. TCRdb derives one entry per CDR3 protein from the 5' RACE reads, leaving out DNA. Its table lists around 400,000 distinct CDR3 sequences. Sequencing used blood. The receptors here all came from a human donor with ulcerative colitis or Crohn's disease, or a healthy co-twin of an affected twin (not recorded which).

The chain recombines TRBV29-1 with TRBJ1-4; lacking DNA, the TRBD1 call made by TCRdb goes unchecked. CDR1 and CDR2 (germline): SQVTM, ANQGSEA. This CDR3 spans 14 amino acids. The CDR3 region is CSVAITGGAEKLFF.

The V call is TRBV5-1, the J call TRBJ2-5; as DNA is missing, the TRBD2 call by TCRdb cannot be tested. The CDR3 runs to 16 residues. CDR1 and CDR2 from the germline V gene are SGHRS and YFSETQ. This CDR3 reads CASSLGLAGGGETQYF.

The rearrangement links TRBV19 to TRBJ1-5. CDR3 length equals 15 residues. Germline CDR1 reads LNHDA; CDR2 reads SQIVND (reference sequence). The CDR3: CASSSFGNSNQPQHF.

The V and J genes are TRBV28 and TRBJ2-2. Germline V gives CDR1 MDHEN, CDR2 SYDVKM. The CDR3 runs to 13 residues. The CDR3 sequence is CASSLGWAGELFF.

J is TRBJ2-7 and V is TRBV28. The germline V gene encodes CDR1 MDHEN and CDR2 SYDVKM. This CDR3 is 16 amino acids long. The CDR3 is CASSFRYSSLTYEQYF.

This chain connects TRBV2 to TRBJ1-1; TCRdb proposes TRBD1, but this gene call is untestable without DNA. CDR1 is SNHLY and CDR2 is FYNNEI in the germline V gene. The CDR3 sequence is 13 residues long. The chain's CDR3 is CASRAKSGTEAFF.

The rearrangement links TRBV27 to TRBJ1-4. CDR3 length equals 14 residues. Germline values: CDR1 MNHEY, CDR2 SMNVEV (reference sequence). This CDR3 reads CASSSGSRAEKLFF.

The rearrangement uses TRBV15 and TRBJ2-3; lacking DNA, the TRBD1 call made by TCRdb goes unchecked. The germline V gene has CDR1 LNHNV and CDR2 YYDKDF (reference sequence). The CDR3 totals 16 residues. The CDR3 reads CATSRDMGGDTDTQYF.

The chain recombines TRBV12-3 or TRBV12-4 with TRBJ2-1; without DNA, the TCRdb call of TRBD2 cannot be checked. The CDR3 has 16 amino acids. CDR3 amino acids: CASSFQGIAAYNEQFF.

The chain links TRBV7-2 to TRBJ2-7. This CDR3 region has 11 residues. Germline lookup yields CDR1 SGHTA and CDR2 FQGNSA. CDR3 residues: CASSPAAEQYF.

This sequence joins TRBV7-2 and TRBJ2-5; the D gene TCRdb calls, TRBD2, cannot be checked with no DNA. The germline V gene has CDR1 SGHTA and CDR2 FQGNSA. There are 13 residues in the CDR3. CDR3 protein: CASSPRAFETQYF.

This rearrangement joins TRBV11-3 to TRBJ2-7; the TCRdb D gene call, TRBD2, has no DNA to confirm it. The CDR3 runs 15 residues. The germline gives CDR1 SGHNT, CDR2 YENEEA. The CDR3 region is CASSFSSSGGYEQYF.

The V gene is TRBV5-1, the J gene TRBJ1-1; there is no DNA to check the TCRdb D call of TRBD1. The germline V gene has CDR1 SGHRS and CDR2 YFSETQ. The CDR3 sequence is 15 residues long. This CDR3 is CASSLPGWGNTEAFF. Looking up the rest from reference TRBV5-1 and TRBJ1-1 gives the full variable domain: KAGVTQTPRYLIKTRGQQVTLSCSPISGHRSVSWYQQTPGQGLQFLFEYFSETQRNKGNFPGRFSGRQFSNSRSEMNVSTLELGDSALYLCASSLPGWGNTEAFFGQGTRLTVV.

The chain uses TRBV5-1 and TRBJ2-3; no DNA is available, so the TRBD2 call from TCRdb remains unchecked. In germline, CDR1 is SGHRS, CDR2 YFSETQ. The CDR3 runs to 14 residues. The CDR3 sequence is CASSLERAGDTQYF. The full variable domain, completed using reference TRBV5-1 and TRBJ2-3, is KAGVTQTPRYLIKTRGQQVTLSCSPISGHRSVSWYQQTPGQGLQFLFEYFSETQRNKGNFPGRFSGRQFSNSRSEMNVSTLELGDSALYLCASSLERAGDTQYFGPGTRLTVL.

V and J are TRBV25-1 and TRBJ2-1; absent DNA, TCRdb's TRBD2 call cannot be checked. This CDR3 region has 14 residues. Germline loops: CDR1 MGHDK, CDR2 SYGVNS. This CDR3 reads CASRASGVYNEQFF.

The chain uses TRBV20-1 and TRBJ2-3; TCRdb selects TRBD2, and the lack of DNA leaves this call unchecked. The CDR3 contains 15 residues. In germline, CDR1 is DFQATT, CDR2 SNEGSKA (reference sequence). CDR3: CSARDWRTSTDTQYF.